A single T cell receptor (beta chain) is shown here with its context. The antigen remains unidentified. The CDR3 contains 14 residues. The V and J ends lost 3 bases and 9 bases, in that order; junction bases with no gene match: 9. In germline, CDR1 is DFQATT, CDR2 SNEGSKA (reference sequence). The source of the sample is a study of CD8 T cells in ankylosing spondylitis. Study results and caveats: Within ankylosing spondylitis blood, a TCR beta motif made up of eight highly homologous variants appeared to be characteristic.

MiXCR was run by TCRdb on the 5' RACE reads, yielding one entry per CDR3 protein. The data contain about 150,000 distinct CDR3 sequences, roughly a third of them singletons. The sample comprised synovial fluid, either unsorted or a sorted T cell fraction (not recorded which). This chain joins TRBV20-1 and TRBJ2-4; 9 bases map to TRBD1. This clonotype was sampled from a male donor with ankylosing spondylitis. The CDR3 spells CSARIGTGSSIQYF. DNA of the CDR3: TGCAGTGCTAGGATAGGGACAGGGTCGAGCATTCAGTACTTC.